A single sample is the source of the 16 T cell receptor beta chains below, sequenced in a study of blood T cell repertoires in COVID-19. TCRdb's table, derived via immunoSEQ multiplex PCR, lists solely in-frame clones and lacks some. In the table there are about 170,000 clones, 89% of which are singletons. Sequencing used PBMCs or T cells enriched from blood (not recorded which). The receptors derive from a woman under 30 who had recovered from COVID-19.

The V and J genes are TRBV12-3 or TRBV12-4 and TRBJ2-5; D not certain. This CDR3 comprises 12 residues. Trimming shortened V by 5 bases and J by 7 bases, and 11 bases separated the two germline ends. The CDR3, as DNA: TGTGCCAGCAGTGTCACCCTATCGACCCAGTACTTC. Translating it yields CASSVTLSTQYF.

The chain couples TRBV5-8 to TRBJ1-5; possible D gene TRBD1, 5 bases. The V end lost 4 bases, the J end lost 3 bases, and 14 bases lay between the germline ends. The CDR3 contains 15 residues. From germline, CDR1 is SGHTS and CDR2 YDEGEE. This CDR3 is CASSPWGSFNQPQHF. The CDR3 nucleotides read TGTGCCAGCAGCCCTTGGGGCTCCTTCAATCAGCCCCAGCATTTT.

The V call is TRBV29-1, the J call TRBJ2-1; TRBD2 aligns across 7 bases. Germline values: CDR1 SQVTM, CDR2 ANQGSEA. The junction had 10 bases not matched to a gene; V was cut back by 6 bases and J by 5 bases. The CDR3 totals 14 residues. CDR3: CSVAGLAVDNEQFF. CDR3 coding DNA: TGCAGCGTCGCCGGTCTAGCGGTCGACAATGAGCAGTTCTTC.

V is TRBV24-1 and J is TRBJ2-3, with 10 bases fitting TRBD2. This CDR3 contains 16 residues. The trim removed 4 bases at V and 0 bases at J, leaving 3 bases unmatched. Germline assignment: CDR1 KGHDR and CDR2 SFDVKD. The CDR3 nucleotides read TGTGCCACCAGTGACTTGACTAGCGGGAGCACAGATACGCAGTATTTT. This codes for CATSDLTSGSTDTQYF.

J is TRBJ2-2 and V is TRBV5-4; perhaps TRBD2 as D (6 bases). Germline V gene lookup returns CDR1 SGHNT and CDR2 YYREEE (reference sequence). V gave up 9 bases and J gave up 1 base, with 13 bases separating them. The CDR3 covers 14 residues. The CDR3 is CATNPGVNTGELFF. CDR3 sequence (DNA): TGTGCCACGAACCCGGGGGTGAACACCGGGGAGCTGTTTTTT.

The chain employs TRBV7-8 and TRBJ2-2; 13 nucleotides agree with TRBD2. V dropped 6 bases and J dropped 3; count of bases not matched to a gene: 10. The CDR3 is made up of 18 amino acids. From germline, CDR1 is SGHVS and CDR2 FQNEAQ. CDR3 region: CASSRTSGRGSDTGELFF. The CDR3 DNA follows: TGTGCCAGCAGTCGTACTAGCGGGAGGGGGTCGGACACCGGGGAGCTGTTTTTT.

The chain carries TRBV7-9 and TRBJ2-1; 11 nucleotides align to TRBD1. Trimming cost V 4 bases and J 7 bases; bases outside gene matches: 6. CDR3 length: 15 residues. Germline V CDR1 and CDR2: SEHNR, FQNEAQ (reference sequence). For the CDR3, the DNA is TGTGCCAGCAGCTACCCTGGGACAGGGGGAAATGAGCAGTTCTTC. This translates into CASSYPGTGGNEQFF.

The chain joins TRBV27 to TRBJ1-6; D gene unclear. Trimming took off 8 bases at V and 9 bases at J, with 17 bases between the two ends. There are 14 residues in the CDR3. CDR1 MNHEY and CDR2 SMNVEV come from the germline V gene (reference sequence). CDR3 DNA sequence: TGTGCCAGCGCAGGCCCTAATCTGGGTTCACCCCTCCACTTT. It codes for CASAGPNLGSPLHF.

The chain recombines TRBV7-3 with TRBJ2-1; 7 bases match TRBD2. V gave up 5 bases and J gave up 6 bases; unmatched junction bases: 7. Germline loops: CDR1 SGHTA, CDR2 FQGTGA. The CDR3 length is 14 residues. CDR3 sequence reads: CASSPGTTGNEQFF. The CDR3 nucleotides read TGTGCCAGCAGCCCCGGGACTACGGGCAATGAGCAGTTCTTC.

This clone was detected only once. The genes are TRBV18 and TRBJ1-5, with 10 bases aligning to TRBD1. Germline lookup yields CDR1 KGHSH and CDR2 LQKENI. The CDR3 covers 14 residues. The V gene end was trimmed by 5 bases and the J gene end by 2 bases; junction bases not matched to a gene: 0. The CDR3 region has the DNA TGTGCCAGCTCAGGGACAGGGGGCAATCAGCCCCAGCATTTT. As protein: CASSGTGGNQPQHF.

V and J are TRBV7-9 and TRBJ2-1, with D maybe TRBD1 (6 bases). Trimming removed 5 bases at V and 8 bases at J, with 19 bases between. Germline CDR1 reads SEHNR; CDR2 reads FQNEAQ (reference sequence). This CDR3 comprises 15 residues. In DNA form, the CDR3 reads TGTGCCAGCAGCGATGGGACCCTCAAGGGGGATGAGCAGTTCTTC. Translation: CASSDGTLKGDEQFF.

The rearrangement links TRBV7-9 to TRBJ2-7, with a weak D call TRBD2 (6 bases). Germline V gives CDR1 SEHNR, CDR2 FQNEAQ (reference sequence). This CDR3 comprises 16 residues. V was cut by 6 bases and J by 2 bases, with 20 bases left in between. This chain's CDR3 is CASSFGGLMTTYEQYF. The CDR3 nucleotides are TGTGCCAGCAGTTTTGGGGGACTGATGACAACCTACGAGCAGTACTTC.

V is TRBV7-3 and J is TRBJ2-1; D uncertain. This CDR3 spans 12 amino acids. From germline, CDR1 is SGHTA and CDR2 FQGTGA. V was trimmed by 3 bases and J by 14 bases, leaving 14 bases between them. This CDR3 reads CASSFTAFPEFF. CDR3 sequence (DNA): TGTGCCAGCAGCTTTACCGCTTTTCCGGAGTTCTTC.

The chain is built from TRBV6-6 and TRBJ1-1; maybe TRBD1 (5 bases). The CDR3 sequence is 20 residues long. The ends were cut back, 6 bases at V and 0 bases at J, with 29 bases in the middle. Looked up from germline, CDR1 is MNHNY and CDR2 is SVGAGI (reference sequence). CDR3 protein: CASSRPRPETVTLVNTEAFF. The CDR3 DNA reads TGTGCCAGCAGCCGACCCCGACCCGAGACAGTCACGTTAGTGAACACTGAAGCTTTCTTT.

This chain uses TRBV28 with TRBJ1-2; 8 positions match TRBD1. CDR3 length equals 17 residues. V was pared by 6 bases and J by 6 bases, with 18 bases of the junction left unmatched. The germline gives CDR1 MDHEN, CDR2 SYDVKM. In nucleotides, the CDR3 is TGTGCCAGCAGGTTGACCGGGACAGGAAGGGGGAGGGATGGCTACACCTTC. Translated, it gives CASRLTGTGRGRDGYTF.

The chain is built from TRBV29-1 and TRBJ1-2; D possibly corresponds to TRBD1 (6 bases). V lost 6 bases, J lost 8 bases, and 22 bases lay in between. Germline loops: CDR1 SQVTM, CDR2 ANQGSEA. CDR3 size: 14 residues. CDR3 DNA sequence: TGCAGCGTGCTGGACAGCGGATTTCCCTGGGGCTACACCTTC. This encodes CSVLDSGFPWGYTF.